This T cell receptor (beta chain) stems from a study of long-term antiretroviral therapy in people with HIV. Samples held roughly 0.85-11 million cryopreserved PBMC, and DNA extraction followed. CDR1 is WNHNN, CDR2 SYGVQD, per germline (reference sequence). Deletions cut 5 bases from V and 1 base from J, with 12 bases between. The CDR3 loop spans 15 amino acids. Runs used v3.0 of the immunoSEQ assay and were done at survey level. The sequencing target was about 35,000-55,000 T-cell genomes per sample. This table comes from immunoSEQ multiplex PCR, and its TCRdb copy is limited to in-frame clones, with some not included. The sample consists of about 31,000 clones, about nine tenths of them appearing once. Study-level points and caveats: Those clones which expanded before ART made up the dominant part of the repertoire at all time points.

Notes on this clone: Its antigen is unidentified.

The chain has TRBV10-1 and TRBJ2-1, with D tentatively TRBD1 (6 bases). The sample consisted of unsorted PBMCs, taken around 5 years before starting antiretroviral therapy. The receptor was isolated from a man aged 50 to 59 with HIV. DNA for the CDR3: TGCGCCAGCAGTACGGACAGCTATTCCTACAATGAGCAGTTCTTC. Its translation is CASSTDSYSYNEQFF.